This TCR beta chain came from a study of cytomegalovirus exposure and HLA in healthy donors (dated by TCRdb to 2016 to 2017). General notes on the study: According to a later analysis, the 110 or so validation repertoires were produced on the same platform as the 600 to 850 repertoires of the first cohort. A separate validation cohort of roughly 110 different subjects was used in addition to the roughly 670-subject first cohort. The study aimed to test whether cataloging public T cell receptors could reveal signatures of past pathogen exposure. To predict cytomegalovirus infection status, the study brought together high-throughput TCR immunosequencing, statistical association of individual TCRs with disease status, and machine learning.

Overall study results and their limits: The validation cohort had no HLA typing available for a later analysis, so co-occurrence within that cohort was assessed over all 130 or so repertoires. The classifier was reported to diagnose cytomegalovirus status with high specificity and sensitivity in both the original and validation cohorts. The study listed approximately 150 TCR beta chains as associated with cytomegalovirus. The authors suggested that the approach could potentially be generalized to other disease states and immunological phenotypes. In vitro tests confirmed that a few of the cytomegalovirus-associated TCR beta chains recognize cytomegalovirus antigens. In a later analysis, TCRs clustered in the first cohort were found to also tend to co-occur in the 110 or so validation repertoires, with 94% of cluster scores above 0. Most TCR sequences were seen in very few donors, while some public TCRs were found in many individuals.

Trimmed from V: 7 bases; trimmed from J: 4 bases; junction bases lacking a gene match: 12. Counted from cysteine to phenylalanine, this CDR3 has 15 amino acids. The retained sequence is limited to the CDR3, 45 bases, with the frame set at the first base. Via the germline V gene, CDR1 is MNHEY and CDR2 SVGAGI. Separate from the approximately 690-subject first cohort, the validation cohort of roughly 120 subjects was the group to which the donors belonged. About this clone itself: No cognate antigen has been identified for it. No base-level quality is on record; no much larger clone is a single base apart.

To prepare the library, the immunoSEQ multiplex PCR assay was applied. The study's own analysis went as follows. A statistical classification framework was developed to diagnose cytomegalovirus status using the catalog of TCR beta chain sequences. TCRdb obtained this table from immuneACCESS and retained in-frame rearrangements with V and J assigned. These tables miss some clones; where compared with another copy, unresolved V genes account for less than half of the shortfall, and the remainder is unexplained. The V and J calls and clone size were taken over from that table, and D and trimming were inferred from the DNA. For this sample the table gives around 200,000 clones, of which about 86% were detected only once. The ten biggest clones cover about 3% of the sample.

The receptor's source is a woman aged 18 to 35 in good health and CMV-seropositive. Sequencing used PBMCs. Recombination joined TRBV6-5 with TRBJ1-1, with 7 bases in between that match TRBD1. The CDR3 here reads CASTPPGGTATEAFF. The bases read TGTGCCAGCACCCCGCCGGGAGGGACAGCCACTGAAGCTTTCTTT.